What follows is one TCR beta chain and its context. Its antigen remains unknown. The data belong to a study of Graves' ophthalmopathy and Graves' hyperthyroidism. For the study at large: At the time of initial diagnosis and before any treatment, peripheral blood was collected.

V was trimmed by 4 bases and J by 2 bases, leaving 12 bases between them. Germline V CDR1 and CDR2: SQVTM, ANQGSEA. The length of the CDR3 is 14 residues. The TCR beta CDR3 regions underwent amplification from RNA transcripts. The first round was an RT-PCR with HTBI primers, and the second round was a multiplex PCR. A single record per CDR3 protein comes from TCRdb applying MiXCR to the multiplex PCR reads. Counted here are 200,000 to 250,000 distinct CDR3 sequences, 45% occurring once; the ten biggest clones make up more than 45%. Findings and limits, study-wide: Thyroid clonotypes that were expanded above 0.001 frequency mostly also appeared in blood.

The source of this sequence is an adult man with Graves' ophthalmopathy. Sequences were obtained from peripheral blood. The J gene is TRBJ1-3, the V gene TRBV29-1; D might be TRBD1 (6 bases). CDR3 residues: CSVAGASTGNTIYF. CDR3 DNA sequence: TGCAGCGTTGCAGGGGCTAGCACTGGAAACACCATATATTTT.